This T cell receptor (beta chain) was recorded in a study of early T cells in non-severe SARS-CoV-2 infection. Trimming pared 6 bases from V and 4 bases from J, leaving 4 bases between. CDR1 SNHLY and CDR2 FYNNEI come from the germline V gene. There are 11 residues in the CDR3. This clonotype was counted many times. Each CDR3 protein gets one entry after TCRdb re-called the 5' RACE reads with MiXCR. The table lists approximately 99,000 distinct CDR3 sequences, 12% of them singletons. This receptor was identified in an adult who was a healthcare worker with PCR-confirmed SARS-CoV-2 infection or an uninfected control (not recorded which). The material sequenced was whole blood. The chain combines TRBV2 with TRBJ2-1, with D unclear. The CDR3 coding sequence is TGTGCCAGCAGGCTTTACAATGAGCAGTTCTTC. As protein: CASRLYNEQFF.